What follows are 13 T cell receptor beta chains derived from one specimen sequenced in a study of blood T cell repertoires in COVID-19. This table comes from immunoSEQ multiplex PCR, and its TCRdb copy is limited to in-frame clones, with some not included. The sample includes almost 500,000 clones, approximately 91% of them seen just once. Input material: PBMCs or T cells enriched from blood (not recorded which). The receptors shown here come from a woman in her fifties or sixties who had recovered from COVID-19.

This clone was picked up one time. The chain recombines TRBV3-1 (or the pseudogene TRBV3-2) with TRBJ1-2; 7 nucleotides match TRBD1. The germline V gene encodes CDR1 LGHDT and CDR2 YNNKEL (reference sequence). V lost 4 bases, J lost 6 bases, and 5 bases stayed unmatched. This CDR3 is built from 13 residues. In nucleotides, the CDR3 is TGTGCCAGCAGCCGACCGACAGGGAATGGCTACACCTTC. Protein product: CASSRPTGNGYTF.

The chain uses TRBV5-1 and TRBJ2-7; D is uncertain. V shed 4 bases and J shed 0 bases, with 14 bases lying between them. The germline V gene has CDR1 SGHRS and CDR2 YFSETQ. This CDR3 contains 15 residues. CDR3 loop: CASSATAGSSYEQYV. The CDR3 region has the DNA TGCGCCAGCAGCGCGACCGCAGGCAGCTCCTACGAGCAGTACGTC.

The CDR3 loop is CASSLVMGGYGYTF. The CDR3 region has the DNA TGTGCCAGCAGCTTAGTAATGGGGGGCTATGGCTACACCTTC. V usage is TRBV7-2 and J usage is TRBJ1-2; weak D call: TRBD1 (5 bases). The germline V gene encodes CDR1 SGHTA and CDR2 FQGNSA. Trimming left V 1 base short and J 4 bases short, with 10 bases between. The CDR3 consists of 14 residues.

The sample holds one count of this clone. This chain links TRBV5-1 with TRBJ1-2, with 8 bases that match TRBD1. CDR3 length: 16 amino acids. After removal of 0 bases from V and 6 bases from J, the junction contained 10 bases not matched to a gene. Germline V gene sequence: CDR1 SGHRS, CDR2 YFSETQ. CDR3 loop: CASSLVIGAGGDGYTF. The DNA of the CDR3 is TGCGCCAGCAGCTTGGTTATAGGGGCAGGGGGCGATGGCTACACCTTC. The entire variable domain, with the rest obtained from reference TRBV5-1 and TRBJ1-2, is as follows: KAGVTQTPRYLIKTRGQQVTLSCSPISGHRSVSWYQQTPGQGLQFLFEYFSETQRNKGNFPGRFSGRQFSNSRSEMNVSTLELGDSALYLCASSLVIGAGGDGYTFGSGTRLTVV.

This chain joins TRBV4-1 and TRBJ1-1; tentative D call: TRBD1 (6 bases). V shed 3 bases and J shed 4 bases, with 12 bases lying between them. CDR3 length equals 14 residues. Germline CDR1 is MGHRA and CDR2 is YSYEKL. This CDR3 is CASSQINRVTEAFF. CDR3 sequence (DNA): TGCGCCAGCAGCCAGATAAACAGGGTCACTGAAGCTTTCTTT.

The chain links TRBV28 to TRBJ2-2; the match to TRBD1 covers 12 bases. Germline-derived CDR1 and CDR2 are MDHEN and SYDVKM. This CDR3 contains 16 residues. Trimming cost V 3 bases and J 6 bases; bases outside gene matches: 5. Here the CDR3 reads CASSLAGTGGSGELFF. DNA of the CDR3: TGTGCCAGCAGTTTGGCCGGGACAGGGGGCTCCGGGGAGCTGTTTTTT. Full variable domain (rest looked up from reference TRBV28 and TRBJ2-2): DVKVTQSSRYLVKRTGEKVFLECVQDMDHENMFWYRQDPGLGLRLIYFSYDVKMKEKGDIPEGYSVSREKKERFSLILESASTNQTSMYLCASSLAGTGGSGELFFGEGSRLTVL.

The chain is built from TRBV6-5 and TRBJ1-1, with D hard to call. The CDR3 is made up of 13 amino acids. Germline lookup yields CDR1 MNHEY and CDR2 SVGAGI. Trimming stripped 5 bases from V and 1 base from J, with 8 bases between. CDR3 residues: CASSTRGNTEAFF. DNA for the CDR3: TGTGCCAGCAGTACCCGGGGGAACACTGAAGCTTTCTTT.

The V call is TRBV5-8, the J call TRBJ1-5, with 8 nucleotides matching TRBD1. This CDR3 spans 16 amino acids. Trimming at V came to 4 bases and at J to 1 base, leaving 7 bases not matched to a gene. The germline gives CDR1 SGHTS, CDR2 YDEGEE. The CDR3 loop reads CASSPPRTGSNQPQHF. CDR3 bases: TGTGCCAGCAGCCCGCCCAGGACAGGGAGCAATCAGCCCCAGCATTTT.

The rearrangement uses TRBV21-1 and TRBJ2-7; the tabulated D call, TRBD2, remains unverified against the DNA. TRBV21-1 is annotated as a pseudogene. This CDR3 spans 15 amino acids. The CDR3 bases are TGTGCCAGCAGCAAATCGGGAGATATTGGCTACGAGCAGTACTTC. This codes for CASSKSGDIGYEQYF.

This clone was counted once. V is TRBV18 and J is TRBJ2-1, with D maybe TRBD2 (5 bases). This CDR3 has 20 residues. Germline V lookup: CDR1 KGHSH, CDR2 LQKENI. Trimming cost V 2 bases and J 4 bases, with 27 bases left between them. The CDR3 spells CASSPDAGSQRSKEYNEQFF. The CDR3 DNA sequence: TGTGCCAGCTCACCAGACGCGGGTTCCCAACGTTCAAAGGAATACAATGAGCAGTTCTTC.

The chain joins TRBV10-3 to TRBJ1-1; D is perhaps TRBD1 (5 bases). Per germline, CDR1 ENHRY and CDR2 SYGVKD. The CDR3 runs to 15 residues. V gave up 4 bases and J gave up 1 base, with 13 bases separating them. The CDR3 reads CAISALGLSNTEAFF. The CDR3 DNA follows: TGTGCCATCAGTGCGCTGGGGCTCTCGAACACTGAAGCTTTCTTT.

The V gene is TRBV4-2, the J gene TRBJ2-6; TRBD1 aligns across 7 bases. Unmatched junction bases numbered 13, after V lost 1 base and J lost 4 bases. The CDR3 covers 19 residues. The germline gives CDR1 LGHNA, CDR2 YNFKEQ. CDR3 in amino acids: CASSQATLNRGRGANVLTF. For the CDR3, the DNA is TGTGCCAGCAGCCAAGCTACCCTTAACAGGGGAAGGGGGGCCAACGTCCTGACTTTC.

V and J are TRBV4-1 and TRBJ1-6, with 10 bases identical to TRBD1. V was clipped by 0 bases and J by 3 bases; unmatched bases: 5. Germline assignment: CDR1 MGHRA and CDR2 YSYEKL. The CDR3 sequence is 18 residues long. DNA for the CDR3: TGCGCCAGCAGCCAAGATCCGACAGGGGGCTTCTATAATTCACCCCTCCACTTT. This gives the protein CASSQDPTGGFYNSPLHF.